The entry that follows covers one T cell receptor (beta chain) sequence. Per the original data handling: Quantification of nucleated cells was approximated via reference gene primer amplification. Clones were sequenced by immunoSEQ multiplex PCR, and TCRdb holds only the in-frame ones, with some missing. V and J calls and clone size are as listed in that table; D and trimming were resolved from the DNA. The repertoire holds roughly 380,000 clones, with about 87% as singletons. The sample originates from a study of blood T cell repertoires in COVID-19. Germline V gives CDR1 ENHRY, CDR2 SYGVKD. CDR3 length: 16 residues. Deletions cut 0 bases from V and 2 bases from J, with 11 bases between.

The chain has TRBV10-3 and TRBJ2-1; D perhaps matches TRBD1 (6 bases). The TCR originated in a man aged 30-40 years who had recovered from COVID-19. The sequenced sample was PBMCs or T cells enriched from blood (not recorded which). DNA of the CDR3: TGTGCCATCAGTGAGTCGGGGCAGGGGACCTACAATGAGCAGTTCTTC. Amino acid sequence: CAISESGQGTYNEQFF.